This T cell receptor beta chain was sequenced in a study of blood T cells in healthy people across ages. In the case of this clonotype: The antigen is undetermined.

The ends lost 6 bases at V and 6 bases at J; junction bases unmatched: 9. The germline V gene has CDR1 SGHTA and CDR2 FQGNSA. The CDR3 runs to 15 residues. Broader study findings: A greater number of naive CD4+ cells and higher diversity distinguished long-lived donors from aged donors.

Researchers collected about 9.1 milliliters of peripheral blood from every single donor. Then a second PCR, running roughly 7 to 11 cycles, was carried out with a sample-barcoded 5' primer and a J-beta primer mix. TCRdb re-analysed the 5' RACE reads in MiXCR, keeping a single row per CDR3 protein. This table holds 750,000 or so distinct CDR3 sequences, around 25% found once. The same sample was also studied in work on T cells of mothers and their children. That study reports: Primer M1S, used in the second PCR, introduced sample barcodes and 2-4 random nucleotides. Mothers and children who were related shared slightly more overlap than unrelated pairs, but not significantly more.

J is TRBJ2-5 and V is TRBV7-2; TRBD2 agrees at 11 bases. The origin of this receptor is a boy between 5 and 17 years old in good health. Sequenced sample: blood. The CDR3 is CASSSSGGYGKTQYF. In DNA, the CDR3 is TGTGCCAGCAGTTCTAGCGGGGGGTATGGAAAGACCCAGTACTTC.